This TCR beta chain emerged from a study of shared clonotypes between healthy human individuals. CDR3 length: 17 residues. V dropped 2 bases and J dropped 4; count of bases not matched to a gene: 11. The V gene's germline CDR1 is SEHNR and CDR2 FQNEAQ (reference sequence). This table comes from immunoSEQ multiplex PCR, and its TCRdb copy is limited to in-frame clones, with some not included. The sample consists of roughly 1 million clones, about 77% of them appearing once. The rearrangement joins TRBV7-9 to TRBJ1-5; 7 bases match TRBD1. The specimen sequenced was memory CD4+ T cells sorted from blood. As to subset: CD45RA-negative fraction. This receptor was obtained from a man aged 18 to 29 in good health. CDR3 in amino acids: CASSLPAVDRANQPQHF. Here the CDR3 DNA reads TGTGCCAGCAGCTTACCGGCAGTTGACAGGGCTAATCAGCCCCAGCATTTT.